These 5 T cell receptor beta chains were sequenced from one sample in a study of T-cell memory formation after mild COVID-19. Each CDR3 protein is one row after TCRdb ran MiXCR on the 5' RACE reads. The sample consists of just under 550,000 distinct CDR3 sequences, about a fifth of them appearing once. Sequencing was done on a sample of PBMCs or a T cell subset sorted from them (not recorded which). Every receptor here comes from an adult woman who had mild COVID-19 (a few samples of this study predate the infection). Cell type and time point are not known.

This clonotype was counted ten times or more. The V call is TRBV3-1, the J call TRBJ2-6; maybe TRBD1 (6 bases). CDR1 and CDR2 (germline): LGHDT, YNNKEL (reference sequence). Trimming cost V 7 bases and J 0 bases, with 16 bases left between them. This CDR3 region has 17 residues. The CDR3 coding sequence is TGTGCCAGCACCGACGGACAGCGACACTCTGGGGCCAACGTCCTGACTTTC. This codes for CASTDGQRHSGANVLTF.

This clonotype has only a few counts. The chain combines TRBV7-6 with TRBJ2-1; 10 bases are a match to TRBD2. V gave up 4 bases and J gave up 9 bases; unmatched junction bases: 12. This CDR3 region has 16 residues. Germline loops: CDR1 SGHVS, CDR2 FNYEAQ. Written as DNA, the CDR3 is TGTGCCAGCAGCTCGCAACCTAGCGGGAGCGCCGCTGAGCAGTTCTTC. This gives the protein CASSSQPSGSAAEQFF.

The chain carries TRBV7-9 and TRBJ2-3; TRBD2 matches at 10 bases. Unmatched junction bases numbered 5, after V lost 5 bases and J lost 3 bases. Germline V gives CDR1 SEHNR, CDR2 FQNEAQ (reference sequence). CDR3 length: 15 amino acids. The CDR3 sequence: CASSPAGGPTDTQYF. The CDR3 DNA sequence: TGTGCCAGCAGCCCAGCGGGAGGGCCTACAGATACGCAGTATTTT.

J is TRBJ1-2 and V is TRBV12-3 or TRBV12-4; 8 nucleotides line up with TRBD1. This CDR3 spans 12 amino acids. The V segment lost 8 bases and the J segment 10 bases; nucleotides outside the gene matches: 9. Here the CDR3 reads CASGRTGLDYTF. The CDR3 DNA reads TGTGCCAGCGGCAGGACAGGGTTGGACTACACCTTC.

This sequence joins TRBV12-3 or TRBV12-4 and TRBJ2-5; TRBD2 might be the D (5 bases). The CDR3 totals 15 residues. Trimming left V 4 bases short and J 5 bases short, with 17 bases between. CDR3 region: CASSWLGVQAETQYF. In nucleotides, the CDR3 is TGTGCCAGCAGTTGGCTGGGAGTCCAAGCCGAGACCCAGTACTTC.